This T cell receptor beta chain stems from a study of PD-L1 blockade in urothelial cancer. Sequencing was performed with immunoSEQ multiplex PCR; in TCRdb, only in-frame clones are kept and a portion is missing. The data hold roughly 100,000 clones, with roughly 83% observed a single time. Points on this clone: No antigen is known for it.

Study findings and constraints: Improved survival was predicted by pretreatment blood TCR clonality below the median.

The sample's time point: peripheral blood 6 weeks after treatment start. Patients had locally advanced or metastatic urothelial carcinoma. The CDR3 spans 15 residues. In germline, CDR1 is SNHLY, CDR2 FYNNEI. V was pared by 6 bases and J by 5 bases, with 12 bases of the junction left unmatched. This specimen consisted of PBMCs, obtained around atezolizumab (anti-PD-L1) treatment. The chain has TRBV2 and TRBJ1-1, with TRBD1 matching 7 bases. This clonotype was obtained from a man aged 65 to 85 with urothelial cancer. The CDR3 DNA reads as TGTGCCAGCAGACTAACAGGGGTAGGGTCGACTGAAGCTTTCTTT. Translating gives CASRLTGVGSTEAFF.